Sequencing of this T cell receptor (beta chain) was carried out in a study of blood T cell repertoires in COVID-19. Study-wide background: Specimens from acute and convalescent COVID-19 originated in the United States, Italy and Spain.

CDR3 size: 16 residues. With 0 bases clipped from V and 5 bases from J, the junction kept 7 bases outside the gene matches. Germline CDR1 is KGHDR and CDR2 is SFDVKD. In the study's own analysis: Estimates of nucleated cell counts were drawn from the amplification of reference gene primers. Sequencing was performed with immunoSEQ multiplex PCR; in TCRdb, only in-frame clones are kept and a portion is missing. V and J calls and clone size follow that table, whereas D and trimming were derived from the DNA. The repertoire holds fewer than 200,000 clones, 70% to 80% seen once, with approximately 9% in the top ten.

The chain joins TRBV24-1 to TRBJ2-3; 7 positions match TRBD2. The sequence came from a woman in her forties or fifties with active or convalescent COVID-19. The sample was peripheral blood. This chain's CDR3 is CATSDLVAGREDTQYF. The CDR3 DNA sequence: TGTGCCACCAGTGATTTGGTAGCAGGGAGGGAAGATACGCAGTATTTT.